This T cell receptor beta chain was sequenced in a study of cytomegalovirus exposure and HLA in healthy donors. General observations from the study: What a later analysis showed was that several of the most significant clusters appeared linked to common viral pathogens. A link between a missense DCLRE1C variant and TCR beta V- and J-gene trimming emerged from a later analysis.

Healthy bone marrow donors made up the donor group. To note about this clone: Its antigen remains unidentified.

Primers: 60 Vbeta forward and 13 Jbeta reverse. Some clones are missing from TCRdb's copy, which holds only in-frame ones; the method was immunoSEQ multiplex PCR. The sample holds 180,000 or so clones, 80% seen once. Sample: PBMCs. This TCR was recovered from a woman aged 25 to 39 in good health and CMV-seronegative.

CDR3 sequence reads: CASSLPPTSTETQYF. Here the CDR3 DNA reads TGTGCCAGCAGCCTACCACCCACTAGTACGGAGACCCAGTACTTC. This chain uses TRBV11-2 with TRBJ2-5; the D gene is possibly TRBD2 (5 bases). Per germline, CDR1 SGHAT and CDR2 FQNNGV. CDR3 length: 15 residues. V shed 5 bases and J shed 5 bases, with 18 bases lying between them. Variable domain in full (rest from reference TRBV11-2 and TRBJ2-5): EAGVAQSPRYKIIEKRQSVAFWCNPISGHATLYWYQQILGQGPKLLIQFQNNGVVDDSQLPKDRFSAERLKGVDSTLKIQPAKLEDSAVYLCASSLPPTSTETQYFGPGTRLLVL.